This TCR beta chain was profiled in a study of monozygotic twins with inflammatory bowel disease. Broader study findings: Support for any single strong IBD-associated signal or clonotype was not found.

Making cDNA involved eight separate reactions per sample. Each UMI harboured a 6-nucleotide sample barcode and was appended via template switching. TCRdb re-called the 5' RACE reads and catalogs CDR3 proteins one per entry, DNA excluded. The listing contains 400,000 to 500,000 distinct CDR3 sequences. On this clonotype itself: What it binds is unknown.

Blood, around 2.6 ml, was drawn per donor. The receptor's source is a human donor with ulcerative colitis or Crohn's disease, or a healthy co-twin of an affected twin (not recorded which). The sequenced sample was blood.

The CDR3 is CASSQDDGRSYNEQFF. The chain couples TRBV4-3 to TRBJ2-1. This CDR3 region has 16 residues. CDR1 and CDR2 from the germline V gene are LGHNA and YSLEER.